This is a list of T cell receptor beta chains from one sample in a study of control samples from healthy donors and cancer patients. Profiling relied on immunoSEQ multiplex PCR, and the TCRdb table lists in-frame clones only, not all of them. This listing includes 150,000 to 200,000 clones. Sequenced sample: blood. These receptors all come from a woman aged 25 to 39 in good health. The CDR3 runs from the conserved cysteine through the conserved F or W. D genes are given only for firm matches.

V	J	length	D	CDR3	DNA
TRBV2	TRBJ2-6	16	NA	CASSDQGPSGANVLTF	TGTGCCAGCAGTGATCAGGGGCCCTCTGGGGCCAACGTCCTGACTTTC
TRBV28	TRBJ1-5	15	TRBD1	CASSFTGAYNQPQHF	TGTGCCAGCAGTTTCACAGGGGCCTACAATCAGCCCCAGCATTTT
TRBV5-5	TRBJ1-5	16	NA	CASSHLGAQDNQPQHF	TGTGCCAGCAGCCACCTAGGGGCCCAGGATAATCAGCCCCAGCATTTT
TRBV10-3	TRBJ2-7	15	NA	CAISDPGTVSYEQYF	TGTGCCATCAGTGACCCAGGGACGGTGTCCTACGAGCAGTACTTC
TRBV6-5	TRBJ1-3	15	TRBD1	CASSYGQGGGNTIYF	TGTGCCAGCAGCTATGGACAGGGTGGGGGAAACACCATATATTTT
TRBV27	TRBJ1-5	15	NA	CASGLAGYPATSQHF	TGTGCCAGCGGCCTGGCAGGGTACCCCGCTACGTCCCAGCATTTT
TRBV6-4	TRBJ2-1	16	NA	CASSDSTVLRVNEQFF	TGTGCCAGCAGTGACTCGACGGTGTTGAGGGTTAATGAGCAGTTCTTC
TRBV25-1	TRBJ1-1	14	TRBD1	CASSARDRDTEAFF	TGTGCCAGCAGTGCCCGGGACAGGGACACTGAAGCTTTCTTT
TRBV25-1	TRBJ2-5	16	TRBD1	CASSEFGRGIAETQYF	TGTGCCAGCAGTGAATTCGGCAGGGGGATTGCAGAGACCCAGTACTTC
TRBV18	TRBJ2-7	14	TRBD1	CASSPKTGPYEQYF	TGTGCCAGCTCACCAAAGACAGGGCCCTACGAGCAGTACTTC
TRBV11-2	TRBJ2-1	14	TRBD2	CASNPQAGYNEQFF	TGTGCCAGCAACCCTCAAGCGGGGTACAATGAGCAGTTCTTC
TRBV28	TRBJ1-5	18	NA	CASAGSGTREAKGQPQHF	TGTGCCAGCGCAGGGTCCGGTACTCGGGAGGCCAAGGGGCAGCCCCAGCATTTT
TRBV4-1	TRBJ2-5	14	NA	CASSQGSLQETQYF	TGCGCCAGCAGCCAGGGGTCTTTGCAAGAGACCCAGTACTTC
TRBV5-1	TRBJ2-1	14	NA	CASSLGFGFDEQFF	TGCGCCAGCAGCTTAGGGTTCGGGTTCGATGAGCAGTTCTTC
TRBV11-2	TRBJ1-3	15	NA	CASSPRLPSGNTIYF	TGTGCCAGCAGCCCTAGACTTCCCTCTGGAAACACCATATATTTT
TRBV6-5	TRBJ1-1	13	NA	CASRDTVNTEAFF	TGTGCCAGCAGGGACACTGTGAACACTGAAGCTTTCTTT
TRBV7-9	TRBJ2-7	15	TRBD1	CASTLYEQGAYEQYF	TGTGCCAGCACCCTTTATGAACAGGGGGCCTACGAGCAGTACTTC
TRBV5-6	TRBJ1-3	15	NA	CASSDTGSSGNTIYF	TGTGCCAGCAGCGATACAGGGAGCTCTGGAAACACCATATATTTT
TRBV3-1/TRBV3-2	TRBJ2-1	11	NA	CASSVYNEQFF	TGTGCCAGCAGCGTCTACAATGAGCAGTTCTTC
TRBV24-1	TRBJ2-5	14	NA	CATSGVGAWETQYF	TGTGCCACCAGTGGTGTAGGGGCGTGGGAGACCCAGTACTTC
TRBV30	TRBJ1-2	12	NA	CAWSSLHYGYTF	TGTGCCTGGAGTTCCCTACACTATGGCTACACCTTC
TRBV7-2	TRBJ1-4	13	NA	CASSLSIREKLFF	TGTGCCAGCAGCTTATCCATTAGGGAAAAACTGTTTTTT
TRBV7-9	TRBJ1-1	12	NA	CAIARGDTEAFF	TGTGCCATAGCAAGGGGGGACACTGAAGCTTTCTTT
TRBV28	TRBJ1-2	15	TRBD1	CASSVPGTGGSGYTF	TGTGCCAGCAGCGTTCCCGGGACAGGGGGCTCTGGCTACACCTTC
TRBV10-3	TRBJ2-7	14	NA	CAIMGDLLSYEQYF	TGTGCCATCATGGGCGACCTCCTCTCCTACGAGCAGTACTTC
TRBV7-6	TRBJ2-7	18	TRBD1	CASSLAGTGGVTPYEQYF	TGTGCCAGCAGCTTAGCGGGGACAGGGGGCGTTACGCCCTACGAGCAGTACTTC